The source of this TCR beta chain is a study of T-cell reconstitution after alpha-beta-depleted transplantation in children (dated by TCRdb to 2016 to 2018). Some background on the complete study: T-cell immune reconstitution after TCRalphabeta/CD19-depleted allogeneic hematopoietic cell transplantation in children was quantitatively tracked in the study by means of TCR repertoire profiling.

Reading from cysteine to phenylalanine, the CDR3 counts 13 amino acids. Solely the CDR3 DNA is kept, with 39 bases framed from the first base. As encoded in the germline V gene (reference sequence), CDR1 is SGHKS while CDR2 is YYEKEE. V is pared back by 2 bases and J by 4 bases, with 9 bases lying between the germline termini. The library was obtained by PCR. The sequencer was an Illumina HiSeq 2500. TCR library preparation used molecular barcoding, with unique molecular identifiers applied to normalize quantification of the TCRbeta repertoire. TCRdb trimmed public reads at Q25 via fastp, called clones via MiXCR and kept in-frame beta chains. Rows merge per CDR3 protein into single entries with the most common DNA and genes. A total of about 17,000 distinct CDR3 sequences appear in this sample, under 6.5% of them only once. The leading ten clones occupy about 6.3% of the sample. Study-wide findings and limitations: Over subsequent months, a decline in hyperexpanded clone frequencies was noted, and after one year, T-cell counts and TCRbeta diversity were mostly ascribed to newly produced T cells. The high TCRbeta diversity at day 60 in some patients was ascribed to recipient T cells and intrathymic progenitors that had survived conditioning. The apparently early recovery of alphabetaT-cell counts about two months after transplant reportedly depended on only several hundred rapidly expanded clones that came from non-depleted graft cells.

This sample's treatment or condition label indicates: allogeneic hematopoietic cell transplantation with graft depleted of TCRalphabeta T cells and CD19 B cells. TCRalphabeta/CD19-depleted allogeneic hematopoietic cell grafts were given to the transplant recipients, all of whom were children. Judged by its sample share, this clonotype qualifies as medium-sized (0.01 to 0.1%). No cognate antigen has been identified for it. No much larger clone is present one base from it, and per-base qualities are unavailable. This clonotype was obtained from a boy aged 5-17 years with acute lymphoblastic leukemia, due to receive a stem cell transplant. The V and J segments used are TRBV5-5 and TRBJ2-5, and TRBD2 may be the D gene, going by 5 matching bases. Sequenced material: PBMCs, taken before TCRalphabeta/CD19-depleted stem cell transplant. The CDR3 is CASSFRGGETQYF. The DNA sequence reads TGTGCCAGCAGCTTTCGCGGAGGAGAGACCCAGTACTTC.